This TCR beta chain was identified during a study of blood T cell repertoires in COVID-19. Study summary: Some COVID-19 samples were acute and others convalescent; all came from the United States, Italy and Spain. From T cells, B-cell-depleted T cells, or PBMCs came the material, which was cDNA or gDNA.

Authors' methods: Estimates of nucleated cell counts were drawn from the amplification of reference gene primers. Sequenced by immunoSEQ multiplex PCR; TCRdb stores in-frame clones only, minus some. V, J and clone size are those of that table, while D and trimming were read from the DNA. The table shows under 70,000 clones, with roughly 90% occurring only once. The germline gives CDR1 MDHEN, CDR2 SYDVKM. The trim removed 5 bases at V and 3 bases at J, leaving 10 bases unmatched. The CDR3 contains 16 residues. The TCR sequence derives from a human donor with active COVID-19. The donor label of this sample is uncertain. V gene TRBV28 combines with J gene TRBJ2-3, with 8 bases identical to TRBD1. Sequencing was carried out using peripheral blood. This CDR3 is CASSNEQGGWTDTQYF. The CDR3 DNA reads as TGTGCCAGCAGTAACGAACAGGGGGGTTGGACAGATACGCAGTATTTT.